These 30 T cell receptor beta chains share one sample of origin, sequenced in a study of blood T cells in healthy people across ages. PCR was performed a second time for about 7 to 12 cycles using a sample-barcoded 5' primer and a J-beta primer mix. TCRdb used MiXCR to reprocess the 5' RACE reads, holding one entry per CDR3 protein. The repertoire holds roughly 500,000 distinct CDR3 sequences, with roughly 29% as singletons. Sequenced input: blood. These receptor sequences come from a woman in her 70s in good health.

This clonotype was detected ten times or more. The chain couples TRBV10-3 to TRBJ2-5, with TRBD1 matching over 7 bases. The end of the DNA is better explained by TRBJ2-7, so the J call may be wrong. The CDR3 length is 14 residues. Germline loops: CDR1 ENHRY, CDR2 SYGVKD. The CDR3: CAISERGGRYEQYF. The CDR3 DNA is TGTGCCATCAGTGAGAGAGGGGGCCGCTACGAGCAGTACTTC.

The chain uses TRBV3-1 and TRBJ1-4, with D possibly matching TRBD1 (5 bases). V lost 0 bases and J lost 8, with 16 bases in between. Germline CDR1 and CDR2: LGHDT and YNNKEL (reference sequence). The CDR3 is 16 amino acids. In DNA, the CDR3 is TGTGCCAGCAGCCAAGATATAGACAGAACTACCGAAAAACTGTTTTTT. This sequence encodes CASSQDIDRTTEKLFF. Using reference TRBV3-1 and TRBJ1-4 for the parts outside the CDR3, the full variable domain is DTAVSQTPKYLVTQMGNDKSIKCEQNLGHDTMYWYKQDSKKFLKIMFSYNNKELIINETVPNRFSPKSPDKAHLNLHINSLELGDSAVYFCASSQDIDRTTEKLFFGSGTQLSVL.

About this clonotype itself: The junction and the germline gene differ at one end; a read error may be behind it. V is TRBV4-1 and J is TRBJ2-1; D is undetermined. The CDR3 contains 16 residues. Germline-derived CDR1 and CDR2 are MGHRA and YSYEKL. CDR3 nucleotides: TGCGCCAGCAGTCAAGACGACCTAAGCTCCTACAATGAGCAGTTCTTC. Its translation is CASSQDDLSSYNEQFF.

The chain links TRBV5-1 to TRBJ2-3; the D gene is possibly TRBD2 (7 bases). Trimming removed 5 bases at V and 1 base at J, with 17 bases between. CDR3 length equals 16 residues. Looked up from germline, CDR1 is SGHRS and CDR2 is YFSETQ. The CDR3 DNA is TGCGCCAGCAGACTCGAGGGGGGGCCTGGCACAGATACGCAGTATTTT. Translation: CASRLEGGPGTDTQYF.

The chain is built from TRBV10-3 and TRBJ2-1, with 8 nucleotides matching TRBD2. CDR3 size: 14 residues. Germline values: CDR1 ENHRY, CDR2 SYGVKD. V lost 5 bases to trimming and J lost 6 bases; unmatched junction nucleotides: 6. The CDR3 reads CAISPGTSLNEQFF. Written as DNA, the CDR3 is TGTGCCATCAGTCCAGGGACTAGTCTCAATGAGCAGTTCTTC.

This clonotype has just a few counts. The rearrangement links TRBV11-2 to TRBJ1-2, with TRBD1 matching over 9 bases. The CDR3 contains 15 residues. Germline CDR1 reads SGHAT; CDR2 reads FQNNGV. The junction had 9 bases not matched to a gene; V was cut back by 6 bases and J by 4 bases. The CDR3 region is CASRRTGEDGYGYTF. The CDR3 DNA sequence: TGTGCCAGCAGGAGGACAGGGGAAGACGGCTATGGCTACACCTTC.

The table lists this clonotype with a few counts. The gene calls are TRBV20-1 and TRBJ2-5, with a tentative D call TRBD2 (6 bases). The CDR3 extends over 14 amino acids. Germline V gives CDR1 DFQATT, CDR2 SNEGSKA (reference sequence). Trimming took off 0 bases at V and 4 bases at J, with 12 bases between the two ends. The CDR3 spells CSARDPLGGETQYF. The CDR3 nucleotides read TGCAGTGCTAGAGATCCCTTGGGGGGAGAGACCCAGTACTTC.

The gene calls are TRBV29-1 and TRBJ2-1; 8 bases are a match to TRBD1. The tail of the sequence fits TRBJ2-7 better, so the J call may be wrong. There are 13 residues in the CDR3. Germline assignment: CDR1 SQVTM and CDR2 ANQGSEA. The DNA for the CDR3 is TGCAGCGTTGATATTCCAGGGGGCGGCGAGCAGTACTTC. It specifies CSVDIPGGGEQYF.

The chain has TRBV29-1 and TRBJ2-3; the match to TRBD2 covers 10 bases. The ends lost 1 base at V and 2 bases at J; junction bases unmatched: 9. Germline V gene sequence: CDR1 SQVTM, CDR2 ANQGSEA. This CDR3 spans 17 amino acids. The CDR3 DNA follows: TGCAGCGTTGAAGTCCAGCGGGAGGGTCTTTTCACAGATACGCAGTATTTT. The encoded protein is CSVEVQREGLFTDTQYF.

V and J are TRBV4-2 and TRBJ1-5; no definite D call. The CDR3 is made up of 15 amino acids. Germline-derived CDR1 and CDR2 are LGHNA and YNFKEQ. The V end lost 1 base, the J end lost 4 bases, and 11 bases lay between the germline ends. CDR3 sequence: CASSQGAVGNQPQHF. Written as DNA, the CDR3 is TGTGCCAGCAGCCAAGGGGCAGTGGGTAATCAGCCCCAGCATTTT.

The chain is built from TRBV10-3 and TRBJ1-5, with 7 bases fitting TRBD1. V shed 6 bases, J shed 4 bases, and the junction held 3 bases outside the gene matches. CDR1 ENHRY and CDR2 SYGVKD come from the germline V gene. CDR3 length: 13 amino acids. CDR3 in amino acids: CAIRPDRNQPQHF. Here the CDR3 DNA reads TGTGCCATCAGACCGGACAGGAATCAGCCCCAGCATTTT.

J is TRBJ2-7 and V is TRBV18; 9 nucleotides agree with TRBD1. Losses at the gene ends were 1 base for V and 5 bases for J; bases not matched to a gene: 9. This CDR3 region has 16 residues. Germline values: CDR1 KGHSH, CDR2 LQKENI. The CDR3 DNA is TGTGCCAGCTCACCACTCCGGGACAGGGATCACCACGAGCAGTACTTC. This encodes CASSPLRDRDHHEQYF.

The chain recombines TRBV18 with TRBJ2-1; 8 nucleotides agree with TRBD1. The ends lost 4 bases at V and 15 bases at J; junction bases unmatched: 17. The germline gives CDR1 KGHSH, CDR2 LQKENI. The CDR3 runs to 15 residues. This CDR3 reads CASSLDRGGLSSPFF. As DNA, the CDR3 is TGTGCCAGCTCACTCGACAGGGGCGGTCTCTCCTCACCGTTCTTC.

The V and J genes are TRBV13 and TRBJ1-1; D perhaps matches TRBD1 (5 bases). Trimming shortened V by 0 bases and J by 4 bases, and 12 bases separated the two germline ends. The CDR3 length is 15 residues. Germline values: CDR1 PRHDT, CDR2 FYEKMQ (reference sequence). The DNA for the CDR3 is TGTGCCAGCAGCTTAGGACGGACCGGGGGCACTGAAGCTTTCTTT. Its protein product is CASSLGRTGGTEAFF.

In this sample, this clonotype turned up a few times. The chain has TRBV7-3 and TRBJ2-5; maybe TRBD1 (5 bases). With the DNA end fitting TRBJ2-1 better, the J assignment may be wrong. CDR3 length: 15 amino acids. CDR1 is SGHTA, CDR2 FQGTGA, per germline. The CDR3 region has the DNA TGTGCCAGCAGCAGACAGCGAGGCACCGTCGGCGAGCAGTTCTTC. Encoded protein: CASSRQRGTVGEQFF.

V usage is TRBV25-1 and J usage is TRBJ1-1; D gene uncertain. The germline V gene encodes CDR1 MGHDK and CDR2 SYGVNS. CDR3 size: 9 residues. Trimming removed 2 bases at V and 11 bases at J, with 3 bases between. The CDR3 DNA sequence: TGTGCCAGCAGTGAAGGGGCTTTCTTT. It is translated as CASSEGAFF. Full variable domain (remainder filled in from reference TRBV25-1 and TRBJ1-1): EADIYQTPRYLVIGTGKKITLECSQTMGHDKMYWYQQDPGMELHLIHYSYGVNSTEKGDLSSESTVSRIRTEHFPLTLESARPSHTSQYLCASSEGAFFGQGTRLTVV.

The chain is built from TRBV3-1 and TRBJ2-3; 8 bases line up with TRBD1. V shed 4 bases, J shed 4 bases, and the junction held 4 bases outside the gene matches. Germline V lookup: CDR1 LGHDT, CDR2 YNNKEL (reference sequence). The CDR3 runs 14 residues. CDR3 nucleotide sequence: TGTGCCAGCAGCCTGACAGGGGAAGCAGATACGCAGTATTTT. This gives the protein CASSLTGEADTQYF.

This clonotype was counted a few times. CDR3 nucleotides: TGTGCCACCAGCCCCGGCGGGGGAGTCTACAATGAGCAGTTCTTC. Amino acid sequence: CATSPGGGVYNEQFF. V is TRBV15 and J is TRBJ2-1; 7 bases match TRBD2. Germline V gives CDR1 LNHNV, CDR2 YYDKDF (reference sequence). This CDR3 region has 15 residues. Trimming took 5 bases from V and 3 from J; bases not matched to a gene: 7.

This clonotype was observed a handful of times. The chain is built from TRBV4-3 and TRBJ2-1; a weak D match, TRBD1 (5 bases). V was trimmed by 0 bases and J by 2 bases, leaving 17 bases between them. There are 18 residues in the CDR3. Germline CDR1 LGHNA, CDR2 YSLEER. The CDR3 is CASSQETVGSRPYNEQFF. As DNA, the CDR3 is TGCGCCAGCAGCCAAGAGACAGTGGGGTCGAGGCCCTACAATGAGCAGTTCTTC.

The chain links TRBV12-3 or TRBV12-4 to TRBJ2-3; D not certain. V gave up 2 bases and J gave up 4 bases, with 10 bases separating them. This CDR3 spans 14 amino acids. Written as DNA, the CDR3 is TGTGCCAGCAGTTTAATGGCTAAGGCAGATACGCAGTATTTT. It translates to CASSLMAKADTQYF.

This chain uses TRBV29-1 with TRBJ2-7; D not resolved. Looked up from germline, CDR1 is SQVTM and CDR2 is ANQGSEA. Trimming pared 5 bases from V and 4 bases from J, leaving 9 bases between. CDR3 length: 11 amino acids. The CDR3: CSVWHSYEQYF. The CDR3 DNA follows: TGCAGCGTTTGGCATTCTTACGAGCAGTACTTC.

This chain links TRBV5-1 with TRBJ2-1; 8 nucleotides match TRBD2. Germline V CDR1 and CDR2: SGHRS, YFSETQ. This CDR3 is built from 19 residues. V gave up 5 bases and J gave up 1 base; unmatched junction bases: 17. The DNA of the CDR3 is TGCGCCAGCAGACTTAGGACTGGCGGGGGGACGGGGTCCTACAATGAGCAGTTCTTC. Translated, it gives CASRLRTGGGTGSYNEQFF.

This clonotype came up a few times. The CDR3 DNA follows: TGTGCCAGCACCGCGGGACAGGTGAACACTGAAGCTTTCTTT. Its translation: CASTAGQVNTEAFF. The rearrangement uses TRBV12-3 or TRBV12-4 and TRBJ1-1, with TRBD1 matching over 8 bases. The CDR3 extends over 14 amino acids. The V segment lost 7 bases and the J segment 0 bases; nucleotides outside the gene matches: 4.

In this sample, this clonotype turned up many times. CDR3 protein: CASSETGFQETQYF. The CDR3 bases are TGCGCCAGCAGCGAGACGGGCTTCCAAGAGACCCAGTACTTC. J is TRBJ2-5 and V is TRBV5-1; D uncertain. There are 14 residues in the CDR3. Trimming took 4 bases from V and 1 from J, leaving 11 bases between them. CDR1 SGHRS and CDR2 YFSETQ come from the germline V gene.

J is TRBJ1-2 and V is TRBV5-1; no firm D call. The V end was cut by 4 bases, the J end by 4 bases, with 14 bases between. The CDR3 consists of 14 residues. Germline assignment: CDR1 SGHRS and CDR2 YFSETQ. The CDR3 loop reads CASSGSGMSYGYTF. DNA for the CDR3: TGCGCCAGCAGCGGATCAGGAATGAGCTATGGCTACACCTTC. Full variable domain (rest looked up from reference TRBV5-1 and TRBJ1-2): KAGVTQTPRYLIKTRGQQVTLSCSPISGHRSVSWYQQTPGQGLQFLFEYFSETQRNKGNFPGRFSGRQFSNSRSEMNVSTLELGDSALYLCASSGSGMSYGYTFGSGTRLTVV.

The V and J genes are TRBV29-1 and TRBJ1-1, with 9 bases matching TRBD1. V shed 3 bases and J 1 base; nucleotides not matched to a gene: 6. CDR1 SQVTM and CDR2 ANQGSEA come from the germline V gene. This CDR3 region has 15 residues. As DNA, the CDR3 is TGCAGCGTTGACCTCCAGGGACAGGGGAACACTGAAGCTTTCTTT. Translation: CSVDLQGQGNTEAFF.

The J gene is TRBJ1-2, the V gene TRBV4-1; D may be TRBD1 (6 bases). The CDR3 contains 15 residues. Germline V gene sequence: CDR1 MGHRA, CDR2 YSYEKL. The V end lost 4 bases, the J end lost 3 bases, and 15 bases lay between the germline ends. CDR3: CASSPQRTDYYGYTF. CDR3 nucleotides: TGCGCCAGCAGCCCTCAGAGGACAGACTACTATGGCTACACCTTC.

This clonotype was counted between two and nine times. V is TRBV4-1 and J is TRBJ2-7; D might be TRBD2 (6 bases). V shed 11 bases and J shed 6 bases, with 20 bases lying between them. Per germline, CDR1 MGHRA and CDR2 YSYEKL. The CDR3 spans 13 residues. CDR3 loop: CAPDPAGFCEQYF. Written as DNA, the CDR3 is TGCGCCCCAGACCCCGCGGGGTTTTGCGAGCAGTACTTC.

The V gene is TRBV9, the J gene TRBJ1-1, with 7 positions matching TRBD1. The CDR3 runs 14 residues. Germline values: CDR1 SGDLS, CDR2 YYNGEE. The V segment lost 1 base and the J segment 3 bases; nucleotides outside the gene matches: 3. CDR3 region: CASSVSGGHTEAFF. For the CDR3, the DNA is TGTGCCAGCAGCGTATCAGGGGGACACACTGAAGCTTTCTTT.

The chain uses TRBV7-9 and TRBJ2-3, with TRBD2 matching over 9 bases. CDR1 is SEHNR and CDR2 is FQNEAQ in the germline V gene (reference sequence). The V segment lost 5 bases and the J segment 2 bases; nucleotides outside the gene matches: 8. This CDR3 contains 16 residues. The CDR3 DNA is TGTGCCAGCAGCCCCCGAAGACTAGCGGCCACAGATACGCAGTATTTT. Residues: CASSPRRLAATDTQYF.